This TCR beta chain was recovered during a study of blood T cell repertoires in COVID-19. About the research overall: Whether acute or convalescent, the COVID-19 samples came from the United States, Italy and Spain. In each case, the material was cDNA or gDNA derived from T cells, B-cell-depleted T cells, or PBMCs.

The CDR3 has 18 residues. CDR1 is MNHNS, CDR2 SASEGT, per germline. Trimming took off 2 bases at V and 0 bases at J, with 14 bases between the two ends. Methods used by the authors: Estimation of nucleated cell counts was performed using reference gene primer amplification. The data were produced by immunoSEQ multiplex PCR, yet TCRdb's version contains in-frame clones alone and is incomplete. V and J calls and clone size follow that table, whereas D and trimming were derived from the DNA. Here the sample spans roughly 120,000 clones, over 80% being singletons. The receptor was derived from a human donor in a cohort sampled during active COVID-19. The chain employs TRBV6-1 and TRBJ1-6; D not resolved. Sequencing was done on a sample of peripheral blood. The DNA of the CDR3 is TGTGCCAGCAGTGAACCGGGAAGTTCTTCCTCCTATAATTCACCCCTCCACTTT. It translates to CASSEPGSSSSYNSPLHF.